One TCR beta chain is described in this entry. The antigen is not known. The record originates from a study of cytomegalovirus exposure and HLA in healthy donors. Germline CDR1 is MDHEN and CDR2 is SYDVKM. The ends were cut back, 5 bases at V and 3 bases at J, with 13 bases in the middle. CDR3 length: 14 amino acids. Findings and caveats of the study: Cytomegalovirus status was reportedly diagnosed by the classifier with high specificity and sensitivity. Sequencing likely generated an artifact that appeared as a cluster of highly shared sequence variants. Indistinguishable V segments such as TRBV6-2 and TRBV6-3 were excluded.

Each donor's status was that of a healthy bone marrow donor. The PCR ran on 60 Vbeta and 13 Jbeta primers. TCRdb's table, derived via immunoSEQ multiplex PCR, lists solely in-frame clones and lacks some. Of 150,000 or so clones in the sample, roughly 74% were seen once. This TCR derives from a man aged 18 to 30 in good health and CMV-seropositive. This rearrangement joins TRBV28 to TRBJ1-2; D might be TRBD1 (6 bases). The specimen sequenced was PBMCs. The CDR3, as DNA: TGTGCCAGCAGTAGGGGGGGGATCGACTATGGCTACACCTTC. It specifies CASSRGGIDYGYTF.